This passage covers 10 T cell receptor beta chains from one sample sequenced in a study (dated by TCRdb to the mid-2010s). The method was RT-PCR. Sequencing was carried out with an Illumina MiSeq. TCRdb trimmed public reads at Q25 via fastp, called clones via MiXCR and kept in-frame beta chains. Every distinct CDR3 protein forms one entry, paired with its most common genes and DNA. The sample has more than 600,000 distinct CDR3 sequences on record, 14% of them singletons. The ten largest clonotypes hold roughly 3.9% of the sample. The sequencing sample was made of memory CD4+ T cells from blood. The receptors stem from a female donor in good health, serving as a healthy control.

The chain combines TRBV19 with TRBJ2-5; 14 bases line up with TRBD2. Unmatched junction bases numbered 4, after V lost 2 bases and J lost 2 bases. Germline loops: CDR1 LNHDA, CDR2 SQIVND (reference sequence). The CDR3 contains 17 residues. The CDR3 nucleotides are TGTGCCAGTAGTATACGAGGACTAGCGGGAGGACAAGAGACCCAGTACTTC. This codes for CASSIRGLAGGQETQYF.

The rearrangement joins TRBV3-1 to TRBJ1-6, with a weak D call TRBD1 (5 bases). Trimming shortened V by 0 bases and J by 7 bases, and 7 bases separated the two germline ends. Per germline, CDR1 LGHDT and CDR2 YNNKEL (reference sequence). The CDR3 runs 14 residues. The CDR3 loop is CASSQDGGNSPLHF. The DNA for the CDR3 is TGTGCCAGCAGCCAAGACGGGGGGAATTCACCCCTCCACTTT. The full variable domain, in which reference TRBV3-1 and TRBJ1-6 provide the parts outside the CDR3, is DTAVSQTPKYLVTQMGNDKSIKCEQNLGHDTMYWYKQDSKKFLKIMFSYNNKELIINETVPNRFSPKSPDKAHLNLHINSLELGDSAVYFCASSQDGGNSPLHFGNGTRLTVT.

The gene calls are TRBV5-1 and TRBJ2-5; 8 bases map to TRBD2. Trimming at V came to 7 bases and at J to 2 bases, leaving 4 bases not matched to a gene. The germline CDR1 and CDR2 sequences are SGHRS and YFSETQ. This CDR3 comprises 13 residues. CDR3 residues: CASRTSTQETQYF. The CDR3 nucleotides are TGCGCCAGCCGGACTAGCACACAAGAGACCCAGTACTTC.

The chain couples TRBV12-3 or TRBV12-4 to TRBJ2-2; D gene unclear. The CDR3 spans 12 residues. Trimming took 10 bases from V and 3 from J, leaving 9 bases between them. DNA of the CDR3: TGTGCCACCCAGTGGGACACCGGGGAGCTGTTTTTT. Protein: CATQWDTGELFF.

Notes on this clonotype: A single base separates this from a much larger clone, so it may be a read error. The chain couples TRBV29-1 to TRBJ2-1, with no clear D. The CDR3 spans 14 residues. Trimming stripped 2 bases from V and 5 bases from J, with 13 bases between. Germline CDR1 and CDR2: SQVTM and ANQGSEA. CDR3 nucleotide sequence: TGCAGCGTTGAATGTCTCGTATACAACAATGAGCAGTTCTTC. Its protein is CSVECLVYNNEQFF.

The chain recombines TRBV5-5 with TRBJ1-2, with D unresolved. This CDR3 contains 14 residues. In germline, CDR1 is SGHKS, CDR2 YYEKEE (reference sequence). The V and J ends lost 3 bases and 8 bases respectively, with 17 bases between them. The CDR3 sequence: CASSYYPSSSGYTF. CDR3 DNA: TGTGCCAGCAGCTATTACCCCTCCTCTAGCGGCTACACCTTC.

This clonotype was counted at least ten times. The chain couples TRBV7-2 to TRBJ2-7, with 7 nucleotides matching TRBD1. The CDR3 is 15 amino acids. V was clipped by 4 bases and J by 3 bases; unmatched bases: 9. Germline V lookup: CDR1 SGHTA, CDR2 FQGNSA. In DNA, the CDR3 is TGTGCCAGCAGCTCCTACTCTCGACAGGGCTACGAGCAGTACTTC. It translates to CASSSYSRQGYEQYF. Complete variable domain (other parts from reference TRBV7-2 and TRBJ2-7): GAGVSQSPSNKVTEKGKDVELRCDPISGHTALYWYRQSLGQGLEFLIYFQGNSAPDKSGLPSDRFSAERTGGSVSTLTIQRTQQEDSAVYLCASSSYSRQGYEQYFGPGTRLTVT.

This clonotype was observed many times. CDR3: CASRLHSSGNYEQYF. The CDR3 nucleotides read TGTGCCAGCAGACTTCATTCTAGCGGGAACTACGAGCAGTACTTC. The J gene is TRBJ2-7, the V gene TRBV3-1; 9 nucleotides align to TRBD2. CDR3 size: 15 residues. The V gene's germline CDR1 is LGHDT and CDR2 YNNKEL (reference sequence). The V segment lost 6 bases and the J segment 3 bases; nucleotides outside the gene matches: 9.

This clonotype was observed many times. The V call is TRBV12-3 or TRBV12-4, the J call TRBJ2-6; D is unclear. The CDR3 sequence is 15 residues long. Deletions cut 6 bases from V and 0 bases from J, with 9 bases between. The CDR3 sequence: CASRPQNSGANVLTF. CDR3 DNA: TGTGCCAGCAGACCACAGAACTCTGGGGCCAACGTCCTGACTTTC.

This clonotype was found a few times. The chain has TRBV11-2 and TRBJ1-1, with D hard to call. Trimming shortened V by 2 bases and J by 9 bases, and 10 bases separated the two germline ends. Germline V CDR1 and CDR2: SGHAT, FQNNGV. The CDR3 sequence is 12 residues long. In DNA form, the CDR3 reads TGTGCCAGCAGCTTAAGGCCCAGCCAAGCTTTCTTT. It is translated as CASSLRPSQAFF. Combining the CDR3 with reference TRBV11-2 and TRBJ1-1 gives the whole variable domain EAGVAQSPRYKIIEKRQSVAFWCNPISGHATLYWYQQILGQGPKLLIQFQNNGVVDDSQLPKDRFSAERLKGVDSTLKIQPAKLEDSAVYLCASSLRPSQAFFGQGTRLTVV.